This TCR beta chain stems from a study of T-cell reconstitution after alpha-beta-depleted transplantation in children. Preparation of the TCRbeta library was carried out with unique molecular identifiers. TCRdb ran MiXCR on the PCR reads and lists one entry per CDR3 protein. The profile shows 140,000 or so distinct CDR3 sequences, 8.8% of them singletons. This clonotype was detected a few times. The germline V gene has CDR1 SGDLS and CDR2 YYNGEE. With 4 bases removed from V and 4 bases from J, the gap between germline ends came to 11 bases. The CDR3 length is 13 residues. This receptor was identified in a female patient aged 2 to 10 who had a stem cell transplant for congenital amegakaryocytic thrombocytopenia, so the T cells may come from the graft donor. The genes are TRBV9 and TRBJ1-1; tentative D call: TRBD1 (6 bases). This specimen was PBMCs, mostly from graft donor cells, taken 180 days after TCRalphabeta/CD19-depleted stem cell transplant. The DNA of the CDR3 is TGTGCCAGCAGCACCAGGGGTGGCACTGAAGCTTTCTTT. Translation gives CASSTRGGTEAFF.